The sequence of this T cell receptor beta chain was determined in a study of shared clonotypes between healthy human individuals. General observations from the study: Having only a few donors restricted how much genetic and exposure-history diversity was captured.

Germline CDR1 MNHNS, CDR2 SASEGT. This CDR3 spans 15 amino acids. J was trimmed by 5 bases and V by 3 bases; bases with no gene match: 5. Only in-frame clones appear in the TCRdb table, and some are missing; sequencing was by immunoSEQ multiplex PCR. The table includes some 530,000 clones, around 85% detected once. As regards this clone: The antigen is not known.

The genes are TRBV6-1 and TRBJ1-4, with 8 bases identical to TRBD1. This TCR derives from a middle-aged woman in good health. Some clones in this sample may be carry-over from other donors' samples. Source material: PBMCs. The CDR3 reads CASSETGTGNEKLFF. The CDR3 region has the DNA TGTGCCAGCAGTGAGACCGGGACAGGAAATGAAAAACTGTTTTTT.